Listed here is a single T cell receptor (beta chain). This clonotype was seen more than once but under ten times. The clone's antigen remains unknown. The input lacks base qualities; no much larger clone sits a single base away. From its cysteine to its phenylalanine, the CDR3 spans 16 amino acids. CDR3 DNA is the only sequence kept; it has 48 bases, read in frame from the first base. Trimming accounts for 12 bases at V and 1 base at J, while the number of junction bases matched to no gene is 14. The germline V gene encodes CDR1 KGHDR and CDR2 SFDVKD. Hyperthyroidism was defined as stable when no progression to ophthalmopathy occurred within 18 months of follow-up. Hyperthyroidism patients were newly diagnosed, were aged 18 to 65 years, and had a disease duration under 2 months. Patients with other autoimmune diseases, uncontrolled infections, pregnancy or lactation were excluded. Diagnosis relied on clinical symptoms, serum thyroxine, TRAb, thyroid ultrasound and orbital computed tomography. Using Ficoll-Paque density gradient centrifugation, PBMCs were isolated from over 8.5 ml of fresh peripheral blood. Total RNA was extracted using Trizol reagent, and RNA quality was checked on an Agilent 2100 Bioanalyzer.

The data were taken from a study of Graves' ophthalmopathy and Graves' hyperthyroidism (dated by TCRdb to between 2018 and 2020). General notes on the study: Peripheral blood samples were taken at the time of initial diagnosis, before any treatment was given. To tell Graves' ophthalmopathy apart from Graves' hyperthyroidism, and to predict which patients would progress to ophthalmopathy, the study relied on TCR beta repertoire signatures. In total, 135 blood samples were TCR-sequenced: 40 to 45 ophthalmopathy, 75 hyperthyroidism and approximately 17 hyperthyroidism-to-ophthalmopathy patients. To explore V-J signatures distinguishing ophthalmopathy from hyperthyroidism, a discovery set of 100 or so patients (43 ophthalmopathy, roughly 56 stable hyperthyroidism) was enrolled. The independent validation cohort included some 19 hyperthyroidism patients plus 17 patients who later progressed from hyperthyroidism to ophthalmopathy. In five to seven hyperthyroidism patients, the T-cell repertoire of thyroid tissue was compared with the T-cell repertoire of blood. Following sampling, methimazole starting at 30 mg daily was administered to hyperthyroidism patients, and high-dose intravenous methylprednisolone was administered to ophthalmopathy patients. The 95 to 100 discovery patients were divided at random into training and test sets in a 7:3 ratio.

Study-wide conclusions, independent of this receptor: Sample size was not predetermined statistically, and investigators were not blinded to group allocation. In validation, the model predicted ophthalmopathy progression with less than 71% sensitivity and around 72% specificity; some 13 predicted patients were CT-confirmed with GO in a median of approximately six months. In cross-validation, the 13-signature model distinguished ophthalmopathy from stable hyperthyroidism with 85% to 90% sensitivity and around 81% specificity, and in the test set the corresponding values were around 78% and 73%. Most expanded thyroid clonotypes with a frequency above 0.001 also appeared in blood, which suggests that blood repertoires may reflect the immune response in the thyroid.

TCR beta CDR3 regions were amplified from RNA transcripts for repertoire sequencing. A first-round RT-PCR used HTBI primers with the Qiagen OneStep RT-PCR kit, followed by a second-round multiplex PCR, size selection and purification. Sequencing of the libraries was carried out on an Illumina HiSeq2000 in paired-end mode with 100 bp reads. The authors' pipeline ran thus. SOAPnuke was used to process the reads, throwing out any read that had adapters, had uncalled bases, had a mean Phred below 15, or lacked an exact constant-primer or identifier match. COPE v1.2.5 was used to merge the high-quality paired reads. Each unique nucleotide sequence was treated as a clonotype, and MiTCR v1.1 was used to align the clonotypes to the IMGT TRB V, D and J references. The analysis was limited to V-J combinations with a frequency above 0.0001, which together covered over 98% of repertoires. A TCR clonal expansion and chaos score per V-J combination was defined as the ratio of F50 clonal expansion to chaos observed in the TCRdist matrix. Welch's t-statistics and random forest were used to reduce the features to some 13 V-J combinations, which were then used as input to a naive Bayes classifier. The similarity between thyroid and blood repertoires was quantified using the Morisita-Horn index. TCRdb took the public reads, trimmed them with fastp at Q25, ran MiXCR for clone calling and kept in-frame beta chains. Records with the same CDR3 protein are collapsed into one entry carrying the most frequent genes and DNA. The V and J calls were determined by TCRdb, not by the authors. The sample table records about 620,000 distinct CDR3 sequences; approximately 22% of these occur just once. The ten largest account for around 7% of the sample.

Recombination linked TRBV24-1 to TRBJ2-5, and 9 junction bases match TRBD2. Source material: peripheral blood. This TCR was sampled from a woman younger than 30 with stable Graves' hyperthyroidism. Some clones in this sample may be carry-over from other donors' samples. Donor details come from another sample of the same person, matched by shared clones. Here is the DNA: TGTGCCCGATGGGCGGATCAAGCGGGGGGCCAAGAGACCCAGTACTTC. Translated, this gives CARWADQAGGQETQYF.